This TCR beta chain was documented in a study of blood T cell repertoires in COVID-19. Across the study: The United States, Italy and Spain provided the acute and convalescent COVID-19 samples. PBMCs, B-cell-depleted T cells, or T cells were the source of the cDNA or gDNA that made up the material.

This clone was recorded only once. In the original analysis: The assay estimated nucleated cells by amplifying reference gene primers. Some clones are missing from TCRdb's copy, which holds only in-frame ones; the method was immunoSEQ multiplex PCR. The V and J calls and clone size come from that table; D and trimming were worked out from the DNA. The table has 200,000 to 250,000 clones, around nine tenths seen once. CDR1 and CDR2 (germline): MNHNY, SVGAGI (reference sequence). The CDR3 loop spans 13 amino acids. V shed 4 bases, J shed 6 bases, and the junction held 5 bases outside the gene matches. Input material: peripheral blood. The origin of this receptor is a man between 60 and 70 years old who had recovered from COVID-19. V gene TRBV6-6 combines with J gene TRBJ1-2; 7 positions agree with TRBD1. The CDR3 DNA reads as TGTGCCAGCAGTTGGGACAGACACGATGGCTACACCTTC. This gives the protein CASSWDRHDGYTF.